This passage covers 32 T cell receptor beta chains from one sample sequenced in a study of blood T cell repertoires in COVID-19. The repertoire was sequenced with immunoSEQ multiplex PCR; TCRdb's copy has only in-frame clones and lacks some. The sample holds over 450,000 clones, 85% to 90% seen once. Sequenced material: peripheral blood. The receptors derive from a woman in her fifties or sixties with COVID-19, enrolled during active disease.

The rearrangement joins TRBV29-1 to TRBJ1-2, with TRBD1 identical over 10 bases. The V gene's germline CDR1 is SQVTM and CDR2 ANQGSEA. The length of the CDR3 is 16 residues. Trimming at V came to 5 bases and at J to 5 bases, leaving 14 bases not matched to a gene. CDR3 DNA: TGCAGCGTTTCGGGAGGACAGGGGGTAGCAGGGTATGGCTACACCTTC. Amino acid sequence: CSVSGGQGVAGYGYTF.

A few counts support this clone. The CDR3 reads CASSETGIGNTEAFF. The CDR3 region has the DNA TGTGCCAGCAGTGAAACAGGGATTGGGAACACTGAAGCTTTCTTT. J is TRBJ1-1 and V is TRBV6-1; D is perhaps TRBD1 (6 bases). The length of the CDR3 is 15 residues. Germline values: CDR1 MNHNS, CDR2 SASEGT. Trimming pared 2 bases from V and 1 base from J, leaving 11 bases between.

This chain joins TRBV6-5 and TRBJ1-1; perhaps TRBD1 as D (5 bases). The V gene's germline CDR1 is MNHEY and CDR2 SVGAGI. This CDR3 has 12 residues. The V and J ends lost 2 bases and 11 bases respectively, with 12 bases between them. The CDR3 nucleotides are TGTGCCAGCAGTTACCTTCAGGGTCCGGCTTTCTTT. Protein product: CASSYLQGPAFF.

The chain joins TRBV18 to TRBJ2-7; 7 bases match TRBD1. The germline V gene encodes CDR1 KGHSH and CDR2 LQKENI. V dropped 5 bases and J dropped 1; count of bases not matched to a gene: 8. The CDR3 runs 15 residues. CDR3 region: CASSAAGTASYEQYF. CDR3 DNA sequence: TGTGCCAGCTCAGCAGCCGGGACAGCTTCCTACGAGCAGTACTTC.

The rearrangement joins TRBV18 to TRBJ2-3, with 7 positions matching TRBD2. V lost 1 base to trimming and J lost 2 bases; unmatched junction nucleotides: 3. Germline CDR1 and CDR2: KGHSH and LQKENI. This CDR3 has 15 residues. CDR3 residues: CASSPRGGLTDTQYF. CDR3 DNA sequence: TGTGCCAGCTCACCACGGGGGGGTCTCACAGATACGCAGTATTTT.

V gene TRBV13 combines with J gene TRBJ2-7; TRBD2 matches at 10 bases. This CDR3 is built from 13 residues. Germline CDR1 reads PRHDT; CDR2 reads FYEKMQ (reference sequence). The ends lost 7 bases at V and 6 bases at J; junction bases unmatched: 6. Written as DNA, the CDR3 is TGTGCCAGCAATCAGCGGGGGGGACGCGAGCAGTACTTC. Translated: CASNQRGGREQYF.

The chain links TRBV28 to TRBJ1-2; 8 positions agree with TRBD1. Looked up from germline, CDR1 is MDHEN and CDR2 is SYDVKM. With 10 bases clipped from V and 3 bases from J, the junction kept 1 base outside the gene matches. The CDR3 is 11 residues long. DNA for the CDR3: TGTGCCATACAGGGGGACTATGGCTACACCTTC. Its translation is CAIQGDYGYTF.

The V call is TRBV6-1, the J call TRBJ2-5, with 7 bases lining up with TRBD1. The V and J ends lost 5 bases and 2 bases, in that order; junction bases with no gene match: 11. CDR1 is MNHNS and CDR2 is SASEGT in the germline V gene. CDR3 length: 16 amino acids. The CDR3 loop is CASSQDRDSLQETQYF. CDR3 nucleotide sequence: TGTGCCAGCAGTCAAGATAGGGACAGCTTGCAAGAGACCCAGTACTTC.

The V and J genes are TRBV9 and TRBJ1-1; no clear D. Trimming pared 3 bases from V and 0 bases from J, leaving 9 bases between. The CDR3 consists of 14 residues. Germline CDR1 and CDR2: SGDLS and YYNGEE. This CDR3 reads CASSARHLNTEAFF. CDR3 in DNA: TGTGCCAGCAGCGCCCGACACCTGAACACTGAAGCTTTCTTT.

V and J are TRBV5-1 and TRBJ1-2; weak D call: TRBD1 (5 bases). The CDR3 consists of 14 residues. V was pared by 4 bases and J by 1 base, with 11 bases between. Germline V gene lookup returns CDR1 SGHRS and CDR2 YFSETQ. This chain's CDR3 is CASSPPTDNYGYTF. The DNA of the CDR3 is TGCGCCAGCAGCCCACCGACAGATAACTATGGCTACACCTTC. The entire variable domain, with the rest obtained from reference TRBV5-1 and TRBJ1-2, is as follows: KAGVTQTPRYLIKTRGQQVTLSCSPISGHRSVSWYQQTPGQGLQFLFEYFSETQRNKGNFPGRFSGRQFSNSRSEMNVSTLELGDSALYLCASSPPTDNYGYTFGSGTRLTVV.

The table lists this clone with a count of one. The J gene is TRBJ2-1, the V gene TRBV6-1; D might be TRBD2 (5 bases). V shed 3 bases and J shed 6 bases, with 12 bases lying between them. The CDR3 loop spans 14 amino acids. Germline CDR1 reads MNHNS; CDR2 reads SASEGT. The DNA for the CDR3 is TGTGCCAGCAGTGACGGGATCGCACCCAATGAGCAGTTCTTC. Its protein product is CASSDGIAPNEQFF.

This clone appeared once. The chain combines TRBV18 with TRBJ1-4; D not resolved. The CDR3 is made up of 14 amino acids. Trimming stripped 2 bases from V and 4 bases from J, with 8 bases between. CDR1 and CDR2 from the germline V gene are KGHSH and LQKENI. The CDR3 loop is CASSPDGGNEKLFF. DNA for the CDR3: TGTGCCAGCTCACCAGACGGCGGTAATGAAAAACTGTTTTTT.

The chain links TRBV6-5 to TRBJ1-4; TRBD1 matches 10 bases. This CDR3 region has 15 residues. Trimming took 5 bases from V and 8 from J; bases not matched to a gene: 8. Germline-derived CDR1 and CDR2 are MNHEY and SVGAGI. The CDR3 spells CASSTQGGQGEKLFF. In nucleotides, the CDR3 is TGTGCCAGCAGTACCCAAGGGGGACAGGGGGAAAAACTGTTTTTT.

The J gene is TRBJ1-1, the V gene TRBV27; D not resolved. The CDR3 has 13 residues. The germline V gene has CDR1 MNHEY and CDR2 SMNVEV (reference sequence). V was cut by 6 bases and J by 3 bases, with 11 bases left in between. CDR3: CASSAGRDTEAFF. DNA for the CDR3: TGTGCCAGCAGCGCGGGGAGGGACACTGAAGCTTTCTTT.

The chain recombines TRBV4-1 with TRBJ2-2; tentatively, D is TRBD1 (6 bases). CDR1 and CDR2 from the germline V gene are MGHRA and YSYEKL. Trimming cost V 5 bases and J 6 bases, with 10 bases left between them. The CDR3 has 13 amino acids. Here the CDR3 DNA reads TGCGCCAGCAGCACAGGGACCCCCGGGGAGCTGTTTTTT. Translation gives CASSTGTPGELFF.

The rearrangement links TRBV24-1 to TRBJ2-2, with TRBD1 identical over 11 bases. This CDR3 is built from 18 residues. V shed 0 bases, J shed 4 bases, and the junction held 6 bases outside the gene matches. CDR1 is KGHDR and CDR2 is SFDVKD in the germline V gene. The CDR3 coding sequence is TGTGCCACCAGTGATTTGCGGGACAGGGGGTATCCCACCGGGGAGCTGTTTTTT. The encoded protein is CATSDLRDRGYPTGELFF.

As DNA, the CDR3 is TGTGCCAGCACGGCTGACAGCGCTTTCTATGGCTACACCTTC. Translated: CASTADSAFYGYTF. V is TRBV2 and J is TRBJ1-2; perhaps TRBD1 as D (5 bases). This CDR3 spans 14 amino acids. V lost 7 bases to trimming and J lost 4 bases, with 16 bases between them. Germline-derived CDR1 and CDR2 are SNHLY and FYNNEI.

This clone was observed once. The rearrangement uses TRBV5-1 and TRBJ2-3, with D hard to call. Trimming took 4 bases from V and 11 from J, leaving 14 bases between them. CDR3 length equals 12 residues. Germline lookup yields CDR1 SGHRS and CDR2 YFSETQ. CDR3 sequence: CASSPLGFGQYF. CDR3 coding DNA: TGCGCCAGCAGCCCCCTGGGCTTCGGGCAGTATTTT. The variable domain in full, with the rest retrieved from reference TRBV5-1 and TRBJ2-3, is KAGVTQTPRYLIKTRGQQVTLSCSPISGHRSVSWYQQTPGQGLQFLFEYFSETQRNKGNFPGRFSGRQFSNSRSEMNVSTLELGDSALYLCASSPLGFGQYFGPGTRLTVL.

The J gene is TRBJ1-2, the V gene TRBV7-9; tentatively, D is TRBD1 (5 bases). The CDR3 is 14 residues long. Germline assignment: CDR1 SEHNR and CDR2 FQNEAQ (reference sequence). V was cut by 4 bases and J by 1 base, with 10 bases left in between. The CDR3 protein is CASSWGGNNYGYTF. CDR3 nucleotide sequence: TGTGCCAGCAGCTGGGGCGGAAATAACTATGGCTACACCTTC.

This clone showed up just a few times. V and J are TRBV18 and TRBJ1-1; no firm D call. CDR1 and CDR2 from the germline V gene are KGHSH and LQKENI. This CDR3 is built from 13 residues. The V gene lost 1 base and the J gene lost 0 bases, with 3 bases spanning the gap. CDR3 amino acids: CASSPQLNTEAFF. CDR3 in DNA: TGTGCCAGCTCACCACAGCTGAACACTGAAGCTTTCTTT. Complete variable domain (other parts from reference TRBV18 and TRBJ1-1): NAGVMQNPRHLVRRRGQEARLRCSPMKGHSHVYWYRQLPEEGLKFMVYLQKENIIDESGMPKERFSAEFPKEGPSILRIQQVVRGDSAAYFCASSPQLNTEAFFGQGTRLTVV.

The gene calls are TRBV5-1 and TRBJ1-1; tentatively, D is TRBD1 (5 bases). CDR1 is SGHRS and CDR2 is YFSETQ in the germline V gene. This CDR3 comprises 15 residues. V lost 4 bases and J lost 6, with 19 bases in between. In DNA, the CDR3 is TGCGCCAGCAGCCTCCTCAGGGCTGATGAGGCTGAAGCTTTCTTT. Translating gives CASSLLRADEAEAFF.

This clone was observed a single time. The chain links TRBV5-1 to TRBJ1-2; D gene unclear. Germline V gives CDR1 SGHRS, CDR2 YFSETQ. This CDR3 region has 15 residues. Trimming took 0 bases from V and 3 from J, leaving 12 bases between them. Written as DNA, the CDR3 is TGCGCCAGCAGCTTGGCACCGGGAACGGACTATGGCTACACCTTC. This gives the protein CASSLAPGTDYGYTF. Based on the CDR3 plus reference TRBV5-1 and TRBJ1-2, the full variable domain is KAGVTQTPRYLIKTRGQQVTLSCSPISGHRSVSWYQQTPGQGLQFLFEYFSETQRNKGNFPGRFSGRQFSNSRSEMNVSTLELGDSALYLCASSLAPGTDYGYTFGSGTRLTVV.

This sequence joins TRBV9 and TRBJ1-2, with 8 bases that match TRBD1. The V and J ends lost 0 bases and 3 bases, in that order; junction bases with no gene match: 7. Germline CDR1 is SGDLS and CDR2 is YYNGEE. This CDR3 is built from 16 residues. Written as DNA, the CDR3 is TGTGCCAGCAGCGTAGACCTAGGACAGGGACACTATGGCTACACCTTC. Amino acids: CASSVDLGQGHYGYTF.

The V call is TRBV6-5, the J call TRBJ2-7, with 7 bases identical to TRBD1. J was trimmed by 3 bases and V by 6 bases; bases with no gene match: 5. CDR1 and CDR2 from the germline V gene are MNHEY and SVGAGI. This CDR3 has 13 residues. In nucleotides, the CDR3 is TGTGCCAGCAGGAAGGGACAGCTCTACGAGCAGTACTTC. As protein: CASRKGQLYEQYF.

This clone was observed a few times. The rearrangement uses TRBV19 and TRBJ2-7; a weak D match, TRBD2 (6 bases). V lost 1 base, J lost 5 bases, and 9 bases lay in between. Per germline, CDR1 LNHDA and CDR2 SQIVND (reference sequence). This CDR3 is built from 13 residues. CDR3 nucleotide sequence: TGTGCCAGTAGTATAGGGCCGGGGGACGAGCAGTACTTC. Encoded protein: CASSIGPGDEQYF.

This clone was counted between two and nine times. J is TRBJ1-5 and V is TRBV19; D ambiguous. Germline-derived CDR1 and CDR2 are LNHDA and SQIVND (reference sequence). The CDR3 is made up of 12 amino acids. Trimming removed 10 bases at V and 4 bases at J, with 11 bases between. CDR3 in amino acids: CATTVANQPQHF. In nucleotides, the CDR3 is TGTGCCACCACGGTTGCTAATCAGCCCCAGCATTTT.

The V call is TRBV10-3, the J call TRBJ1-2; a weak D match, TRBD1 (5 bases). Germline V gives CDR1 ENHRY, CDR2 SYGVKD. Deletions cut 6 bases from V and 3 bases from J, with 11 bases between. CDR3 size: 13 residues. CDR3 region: CAISLDIDYGYTF. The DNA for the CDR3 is TGTGCCATCAGCCTGGACATAGACTATGGCTACACCTTC.

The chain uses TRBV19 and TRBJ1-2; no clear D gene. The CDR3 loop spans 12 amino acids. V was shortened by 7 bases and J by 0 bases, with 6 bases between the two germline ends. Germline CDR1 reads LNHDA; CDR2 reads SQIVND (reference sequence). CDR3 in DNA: TGTGCCAGTACGGTGACTAACTATGGCTACACCTTC. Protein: CASTVTNYGYTF.

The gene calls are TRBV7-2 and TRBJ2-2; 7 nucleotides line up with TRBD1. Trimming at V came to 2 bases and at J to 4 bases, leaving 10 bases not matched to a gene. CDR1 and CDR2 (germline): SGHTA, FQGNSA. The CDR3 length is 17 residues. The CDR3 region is CASSLRRGGLTTGELFF. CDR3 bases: TGTGCCAGCAGCTTAAGGAGAGGGGGCCTAACCACCGGGGAGCTGTTTTTT. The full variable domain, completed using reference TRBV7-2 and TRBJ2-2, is GAGVSQSPSNKVTEKGKDVELRCDPISGHTALYWYRQSLGQGLEFLIYFQGNSAPDKSGLPSDRFSAERTGGSVSTLTIQRTQQEDSAVYLCASSLRRGGLTTGELFFGEGSRLTVL.

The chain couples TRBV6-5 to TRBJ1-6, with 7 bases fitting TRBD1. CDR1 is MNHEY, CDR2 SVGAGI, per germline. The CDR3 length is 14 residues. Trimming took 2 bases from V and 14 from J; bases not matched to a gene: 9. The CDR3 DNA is TGTGCCAGCAGTTACGGAGGGGACAGTTGGACCCTCCACTTT. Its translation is CASSYGGDSWTLHF.

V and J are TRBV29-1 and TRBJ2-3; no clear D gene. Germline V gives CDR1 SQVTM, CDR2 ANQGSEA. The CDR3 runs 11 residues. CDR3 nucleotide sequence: TGCGGCGCACAGCGCACAGATACGCAGTATTTT. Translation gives CGAQRTDTQYF.

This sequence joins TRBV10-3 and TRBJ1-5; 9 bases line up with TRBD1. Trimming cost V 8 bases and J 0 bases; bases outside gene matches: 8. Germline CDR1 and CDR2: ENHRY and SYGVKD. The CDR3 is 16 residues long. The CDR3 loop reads CAIGPGQGYSNQPQHF. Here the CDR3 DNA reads TGTGCCATCGGACCCGGACAGGGGTATAGCAATCAGCCCCAGCATTTT.